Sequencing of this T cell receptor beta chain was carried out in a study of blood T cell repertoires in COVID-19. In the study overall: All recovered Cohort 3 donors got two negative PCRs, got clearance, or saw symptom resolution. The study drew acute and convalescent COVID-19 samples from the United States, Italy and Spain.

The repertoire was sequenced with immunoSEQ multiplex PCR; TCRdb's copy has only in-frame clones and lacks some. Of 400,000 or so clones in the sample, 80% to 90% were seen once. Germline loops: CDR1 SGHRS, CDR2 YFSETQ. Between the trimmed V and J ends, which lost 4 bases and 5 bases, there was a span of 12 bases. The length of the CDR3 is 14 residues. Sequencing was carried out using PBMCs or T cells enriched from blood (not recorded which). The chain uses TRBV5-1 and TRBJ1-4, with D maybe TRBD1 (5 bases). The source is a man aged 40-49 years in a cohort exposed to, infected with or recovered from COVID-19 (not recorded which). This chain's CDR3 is CASSPGGPNEKLFF. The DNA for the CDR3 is TGCGCCAGCAGCCCCGGGGGTCCAAATGAAAAACTGTTTTTT.